The next 22 T cell receptor beta chains were all read from a single sample in a study of T cells after yellow fever vaccination. TCRdb fed the 5' RACE reads into MiXCR, producing one record per CDR3 protein. The sample holds more than 350,000 distinct CDR3 sequences, 11% seen once. Source: PBMCs, taken on the day of the first yellow fever vaccination. All receptors come from a man aged 18 to 30 who received the YFV17D yellow fever vaccine.

A word on this clonotype: This CDR3 fails to terminate in the conserved phenylalanine or tryptophan, so it likely reflects a read error. V usage is TRBV11-2 and J usage is TRBJ2-7; 7 positions match TRBD2. The germline gives CDR1 SGHAT, CDR2 FQNNGV. The ends lost 1 base at V and 0 bases at J; junction bases unmatched: 12. This CDR3 is 18 amino acids long. CDR3 nucleotides: TGTGCCAGCAGCTTAGTATTGGGGGGGGAATTTAGCTCCTACGAGCAGTACTCC. It yields the protein CASSLVLGGEFSSYEQYS.

This clonotype was detected many times. This sequence joins TRBV5-1 and TRBJ2-7; 7 positions agree with TRBD1. The CDR3 runs 14 residues. Germline V gene lookup returns CDR1 SGHRS and CDR2 YFSETQ. With 4 bases clipped from V and 0 bases from J, the junction kept 4 bases outside the gene matches. CDR3 region: CASSPGQASYEQYV. The CDR3 coding sequence is TGCGCCAGCAGCCCCGGACAGGCCTCCTACGAGCAGTACGTC.

V and J are TRBV12-3 or TRBV12-4 and TRBJ1-5; D ambiguous. The CDR3 has 16 residues. Trimming removed 1 base at V and 0 bases at J, with 10 bases between. DNA for the CDR3: TGTGCCAGCAGTTTAGGGAGAATGTATAGCAATCAGCCCCAGCATTTT. This codes for CASSLGRMYSNQPQHF.

Only a few counts were recorded for this clonotype. The chain is built from TRBV4-1 and TRBJ1-2; D uncertain. In germline, CDR1 is MGHRA, CDR2 YSYEKL. Trimming left V 1 base short and J 9 bases short, with 9 bases between. The CDR3 is made up of 12 amino acids. The CDR3 protein is CASSQGGFSYTF. In DNA, the CDR3 is TGCGCCAGCAGCCAAGGTGGGTTCAGCTACACCTTC.

CDR3 DNA: TGTGCCATCAGTCGGGGGCAGGGTATAGATACGCAGTATTTT. Translation gives CAISRGQGIDTQYF. The chain recombines TRBV10-3 with TRBJ2-3; possibly TRBD1 or TRBD2 for D (6 bases each). Germline CDR1 is ENHRY and CDR2 is SYGVKD. The CDR3 is made up of 14 amino acids. Trimming took 5 bases from V and 5 from J, leaving 14 bases between them.

The chain carries TRBV6-2 or TRBV6-3 and TRBJ2-3, with 12 bases matching TRBD1. The CDR3 sequence is 19 residues long. V was pared by 5 bases and J by 5 bases, with 17 bases of the junction left unmatched. Germline CDR1 reads MNHEY; CDR2 reads SVGEGT. The CDR3 sequence is CASSLPVPPGQGARDTQYF. The CDR3 DNA follows: TGTGCCAGCAGTCTCCCTGTTCCTCCGGGACAGGGGGCAAGAGATACGCAGTATTTT.

This clonotype was seen more than once but under ten times. The chain carries TRBV9 and TRBJ2-1; D possibly corresponds to TRBD2 (5 bases). CDR3 length equals 14 residues. V gave up 0 bases and J gave up 4 bases, with 8 bases separating them. In germline, CDR1 is SGDLS, CDR2 YYNGEE. CDR3 sequence (DNA): TGTGCCAGCAGCGTAGACGGGATGTACAATGAGCAGTTCTTC. This gives the protein CASSVDGMYNEQFF.

This clonotype was recorded a few times. The chain recombines TRBV7-9 with TRBJ1-1; no definite D call. The CDR3 length is 15 residues. Between the trimmed V and J ends, which lost 1 base and 4 bases, there was a span of 13 bases. Germline assignment: CDR1 SEHNR and CDR2 FQNEAQ (reference sequence). The CDR3 nucleotides are TGTGCCAGCAGCTTAGACGCCCACTGGGGCACTGAAGCTTTCTTT. Translated: CASSLDAHWGTEAFF.

This clonotype has just a few counts. V is TRBV3-1 and J is TRBJ2-3; 9 bases align to TRBD2. This CDR3 comprises 17 residues. Trimming took 0 bases from V and 0 from J; bases not matched to a gene: 4. Germline-derived CDR1 and CDR2 are LGHDT and YNNKEL (reference sequence). CDR3 sequence: CASSQDLAGSSTDTQYF. CDR3 bases: TGTGCCAGCAGCCAAGATCTAGCGGGGAGCAGCACAGATACGCAGTATTTT.

The CDR3: CASSIEGGLYGYTF. CDR3 DNA sequence: TGTGCCAGTAGTATAGAGGGTGGGCTCTATGGCTACACCTTC. V and J are TRBV19 and TRBJ1-2; D gene ambiguous. Germline V gives CDR1 LNHDA, CDR2 SQIVND (reference sequence). The CDR3 is 14 residues long. Trimming shortened V by 0 bases and J by 4 bases, and 9 bases separated the two germline ends.

This clonotype was found a few times. V is TRBV7-2 and J is TRBJ2-4; 9 bases map to TRBD2. The germline CDR1 and CDR2 sequences are SGHTA and FQGNSA. V trimming: 1 base; J trimming: 8 bases; junction bases outside the gene matches: 6. This CDR3 contains 15 residues. CDR3 amino acids: CASSLVAGAGDIQYF. Written as DNA, the CDR3 is TGTGCCAGCAGCTTAGTAGCGGGGGCTGGAGACATTCAGTACTTC.

The table lists this clonotype with a few counts. The CDR3 sequence is CATGASSSYNSPLHF. CDR3 coding DNA: TGTGCCACCGGGGCCTCAAGCTCCTATAATTCACCCCTCCACTTT. The chain employs TRBV19 and TRBJ1-6, with D maybe TRBD1 (5 bases). V was clipped by 10 bases and J by 0 bases, with 13 bases between them. CDR1 is LNHDA, CDR2 SQIVND, per germline (reference sequence). CDR3 length equals 15 residues. Based on the CDR3 plus reference TRBV19 and TRBJ1-6, the full variable domain is DGGITQSPKYLFRKEGQNVTLSCEQNLNHDAMYWYRQDPGQGLRLIYYSQIVNDFQKGDIAEGYSVSREKKESFPLTVTSAQKNPTAFYLCATGASSSYNSPLHFGNGTRLTVT.

The gene calls are TRBV7-2 and TRBJ1-4; D is ambiguous. Germline values: CDR1 SGHTA, CDR2 FQGNSA. This CDR3 comprises 15 residues. Trimming took 4 bases from V and 2 from J, leaving 11 bases between them. The CDR3 spells CASSSFGRTNEKLFF. The CDR3 DNA reads TGTGCCAGCAGCTCCTTCGGGAGGACTAATGAAAAACTGTTTTTT.

This clonotype turned up a few times. The V call is TRBV7-2, the J call TRBJ1-6, with a tentative D call TRBD1 (6 bases). The CDR3 spans 14 residues. The germline CDR1 and CDR2 sequences are SGHTA and FQGNSA. V was cut by 7 bases and J by 5 bases, with 12 bases left in between. CDR3 coding DNA: TGTGCCAGCATCCAAGGGGGAAATAATTCACCCCTCCACTTT. Protein product: CASIQGGNNSPLHF.

This clonotype was detected only a few times. J is TRBJ1-2 and V is TRBV12-3 or TRBV12-4; tentatively, D is TRBD1 (5 bases). V dropped 2 bases and J dropped 7 bases, with 11 bases sitting between them. This CDR3 is 13 amino acids long. The CDR3 reads CASSLSGIGGYTF. CDR3 nucleotides: TGTGCCAGCAGTTTATCAGGGATCGGTGGCTACACCTTC.

The chain links TRBV5-5 to TRBJ2-3; unclear D gene. Trimming pared 1 base from V and 2 bases from J, leaving 8 bases between. The CDR3 covers 14 residues. From germline, CDR1 is SGHKS and CDR2 YYEKEE (reference sequence). The DNA for the CDR3 is TGTGCCAGCAGCTTGCGTCTGCTCACAGATACGCAGTATTTT. Translated: CASSLRLLTDTQYF.

The chain couples TRBV10-3 to TRBJ2-3; D tentatively reads TRBD1 or TRBD2 (6 bases each). The V gene lost 6 bases and the J gene lost 5 bases, with 15 bases spanning the gap. The CDR3 runs 14 residues. Per germline, CDR1 ENHRY and CDR2 SYGVKD. The CDR3 is CAIRLGGYGDTQYF. In DNA, the CDR3 is TGTGCCATCAGACTGGGGGGCTATGGAGATACGCAGTATTTT.

Comment on this clonotype: This may arise from a read error, as a much more abundant clone is one base away. J is TRBJ1-6 and V is TRBV4-1; D gene unclear. The CDR3 has 15 amino acids. V was clipped by 4 bases and J by 5 bases, with 12 bases between them. CDR1 and CDR2 (germline): MGHRA, YSYEKL. For the CDR3, the DNA is TGCGCCAGCAGCCGTGCCGACTGGAATAATTCACCCCTCCACTTT. Translation: CASSRADWNNSPLHF.

This clonotype was counted once. The V gene is TRBV9, the J gene TRBJ1-1, with a weak D call TRBD1 (6 bases). The CDR3 runs 16 residues. The V and J ends lost 6 bases and 4 bases respectively, with 22 bases between them. Germline CDR1 is SGDLS and CDR2 is YYNGEE. CDR3 residues: CASTTGGGGLGTEAFF. The CDR3 bases are TGTGCCAGCACCACCGGAGGAGGGGGATTGGGCACTGAAGCTTTCTTT.

V is TRBV7-3 and J is TRBJ2-1; tentative D call: TRBD2 (7 bases). V lost 2 bases to trimming and J lost 7 bases, with 21 bases between them. The CDR3 length is 17 residues. CDR1 SGHTA and CDR2 FQGTGA come from the germline V gene. The CDR3 is CASSLFLFGGANNEQFF. CDR3 DNA: TGTGCCAGCAGCTTATTTCTATTTGGGGGGGCCAATAATGAGCAGTTCTTC.

This clonotype occurred a few times. V is TRBV30 and J is TRBJ2-2; D unresolved. CDR1 is GTSNPN and CDR2 is SVGIG in the germline V gene (reference sequence). This CDR3 is built from 14 residues. V lost 0 bases and J lost 7, with 12 bases in between. As DNA, the CDR3 is TGTGCCTGGAGTGTAGAGGTAGCCGTCGGGGAGCTGTTTTTT. It codes for CAWSVEVAVGELFF.

The chain uses TRBV19 and TRBJ1-5, with 8 bases matching TRBD1. This CDR3 contains 16 residues. V was clipped by 6 bases and J by 1 base; unmatched bases: 8. Germline assignment: CDR1 LNHDA and CDR2 SQIVND (reference sequence). The CDR3 is CASRRIRGRSNQPQHF. CDR3 nucleotide sequence: TGTGCCAGTAGAAGAATCAGGGGGCGAAGCAATCAGCCCCAGCATTTT.